Shown below are 19 T cell receptor beta chains from a single sample sequenced in a study of PD-L1 blockade in urothelial cancer. The repertoire was sequenced with immunoSEQ multiplex PCR; TCRdb's copy has only in-frame clones and lacks some. Here the sample spans approximately 70,000 clones, roughly nine tenths being singletons. Sequencing used PBMCs, obtained around atezolizumab (anti-PD-L1) treatment. These receptors originate from a man in his fifties or sixties with urothelial cancer.

The V call is TRBV5-4, the J call TRBJ2-7; unclear D gene. CDR3 size: 14 residues. From germline, CDR1 is SGHNT and CDR2 YYREEE (reference sequence). V dropped 0 bases and J dropped 3 bases, with 10 bases sitting between them. The CDR3 DNA is TGTGCCAGCAGCTTGGGCGCGAAAAACTACGAGCAGTACTTC. Translating gives CASSLGAKNYEQYF.

This chain uses TRBV6-1 with TRBJ2-3; 12 positions agree with TRBD2. The germline V gene encodes CDR1 MNHNS and CDR2 SASEGT. The J segment lost 4 bases and the V segment lost 10 bases, leaving 6 bases of the junction unmatched. The CDR3 is 14 residues long. The CDR3 region is CATTSGGSADTQYF. CDR3 nucleotides: TGTGCCACCACTAGCGGGGGGAGCGCAGATACGCAGTATTTT.

The CDR3 DNA reads TGTGCCAGCAGTCCTCTAGCGGGGGCCTCCTACGAGCAGTACTTC. The encoded protein is CASSPLAGASYEQYF. This sequence joins TRBV2 and TRBJ2-7, with 10 bases identical to TRBD2. J gave up 0 bases and V 5 bases, and 4 bases lay outside the gene matches. CDR3 size: 15 residues. Germline lookup yields CDR1 SNHLY and CDR2 FYNNEI.

This chain links TRBV6-6 with TRBJ1-2, with a possible D match to TRBD1 (6 bases). This CDR3 spans 13 amino acids. V lost 10 bases, J lost 13 bases, and 25 bases lay in between. Looked up from germline, CDR1 is MNHNY and CDR2 is SVGAGI (reference sequence). The CDR3 region is CATNSRQGLASTF. The CDR3 nucleotides read TGTGCCACCAATTCAAGGCAGGGGCTAGCATCCACCTTC.

The CDR3 sequence is CASQQSTGNEETQYF. The CDR3 DNA reads TGTGCCAGCCAGCAAAGTACAGGGAACGAAGAGACCCAGTACTTC. The chain employs TRBV10-3 and TRBJ2-5; tentatively, D is TRBD1 (6 bases). CDR3 length: 15 residues. CDR1 and CDR2 from the germline V gene are ENHRY and SYGVKD. V lost 10 bases, J lost 3 bases, and 21 bases lay in between.

The genes are TRBV6-1 and TRBJ1-5, with 8 nucleotides matching TRBD1. V gave up 1 base and J gave up 2 bases; unmatched junction bases: 1. CDR1 is MNHNS and CDR2 is SASEGT in the germline V gene. The CDR3 sequence is 15 residues long. The CDR3 coding sequence is TGTGCCAGCAGTGAAGAGACAGGGGGCAATCAGCCCCAGCATTTT. Residues: CASSEETGGNQPQHF.

The chain is built from TRBV6-1 and TRBJ1-5; D is unresolved. Trimming left V 5 bases short and J 0 bases short, with 11 bases between. CDR1 is MNHNS, CDR2 SASEGT, per germline. This CDR3 comprises 15 residues. The CDR3 here is CASSSIPYSNQPQHF. As DNA, the CDR3 is TGTGCCAGCAGTAGCATCCCCTATAGCAATCAGCCCCAGCATTTT.

On this clone itself: Other DNA sequences of this sample code for an identical CDR3. V usage is TRBV9 and J usage is TRBJ2-3; D unclear. The germline V gene encodes CDR1 SGDLS and CDR2 YYNGEE. V dropped 4 bases and J dropped 0 bases, with 6 bases sitting between them. The CDR3 runs to 13 residues. CDR3: CASSLTSTDTQYF. The CDR3 DNA reads TGTGCCAGCAGCTTAACTAGCACAGATACGCAGTATTTT.

This clone was seen a handful of times. The rearrangement joins TRBV7-9 to TRBJ1-6; D gene ambiguous. V was trimmed by 4 bases and J by 8 bases, leaving 12 bases between them. This CDR3 is built from 14 residues. CDR1 and CDR2 (germline): SEHNR, FQNEAQ (reference sequence). The CDR3 region has the DNA TGTGCCAGCAGCTCGGGGTATCGGGATTCACCCCTCCACTTT. Its translation: CASSSGYRDSPLHF. Based on the CDR3 plus reference TRBV7-9 and TRBJ1-6, the full variable domain is DTGVSQNPRHKITKRGQNVTFRCDPISEHNRLYWYRQTLGQGPEFLTYFQNEAQLEKSRLLSDRFSAERPKGSFSTLEIQRTEQGDSAMYLCASSSGYRDSPLHFGNGTRLTVT.

The V gene is TRBV4-2, the J gene TRBJ2-1, with 12 bases that match TRBD2. V lost 0 bases, J lost 6 bases, and 6 bases stayed unmatched. This CDR3 has 17 residues. CDR1 and CDR2 from the germline V gene are LGHNA and YNFKEQ. The CDR3 reads CASSQDRALAGGNEQFF. In nucleotides, the CDR3 is TGTGCCAGCAGCCAAGATAGAGCACTAGCGGGGGGCAATGAGCAGTTCTTC.

The chain joins TRBV30 to TRBJ2-1; D unresolved. This CDR3 is built from 11 residues. V was shortened by 0 bases and J by 8 bases, with 5 bases between the two germline ends. Germline V gene data show CDR1 as GTSNPN and CDR2 as SVGIG (reference sequence). The chain's CDR3 is CAWSVSDEQFF. CDR3 nucleotides: TGTGCCTGGAGTGTAAGCGATGAGCAGTTCTTC. Variable domain in full (rest from reference TRBV30 and TRBJ2-1): SQTIHQWPATLVQPVGSPLSLECTVEGTSNPNLYWYRQAAGRGLQLLFYSVGIGQISSEVPQNLSASRPQDRQFILSSKKLLLSDSGFYLCAWSVSDEQFFGPGTRLTVL.

CDR3 residues: CASSLQGRPSGYF. The CDR3, as DNA: TGTGCCAGCAGTCTTCAAGGAAGACCCTCAGGGTATTTT. The chain uses TRBV2 and TRBJ2-3; D unclear. The V end lost 5 bases, the J end lost 14 bases, and 20 bases lay between the germline ends. In germline, CDR1 is SNHLY, CDR2 FYNNEI. The CDR3 length is 13 residues.

Here the CDR3 reads CASSMASSYEQYF. CDR3 sequence (DNA): TGTGCCAGTAGTATGGCCAGCTCCTACGAGCAGTACTTC. J is TRBJ2-7 and V is TRBV19, with no clear D. V was shortened by 3 bases and J by 0 bases, with 6 bases between the two germline ends. This CDR3 is 13 amino acids long. Germline assignment: CDR1 LNHDA and CDR2 SQIVND (reference sequence).

This sequence joins TRBV5-1 and TRBJ1-1; D is unresolved. The CDR3 loop spans 12 amino acids. Germline values: CDR1 SGHRS, CDR2 YFSETQ. Trimming took off 2 bases at V and 3 bases at J, with 5 bases between the two ends. The CDR3 protein is CASSFRDTEAFF. CDR3 nucleotides: TGCGCCAGCAGCTTCCGAGACACTGAAGCTTTCTTT.

The chain joins TRBV10-3 to TRBJ2-7, with D hard to call. CDR1 is ENHRY and CDR2 is SYGVKD in the germline V gene. V lost 2 bases to trimming and J lost 2 bases, with 10 bases between them. The CDR3 extends over 14 amino acids. CDR3 DNA sequence: TGTGCCATCAGTGAGGTACTGCCCCCCTACGAGCAGTACTTC. Translated: CAISEVLPPYEQYF.

DNA of the CDR3: TGTGCCAGCAGCTCACCGGGACAGGGGAGCTCCTACGAGCAGTACTTC. This gives the protein CASSSPGQGSSYEQYF. The V gene is TRBV11-2, the J gene TRBJ2-7; TRBD1 matches at 10 bases. With 4 bases clipped from V and 0 bases from J, the junction kept 6 bases outside the gene matches. The CDR3 is made up of 16 amino acids. CDR1 is SGHAT and CDR2 is FQNNGV in the germline V gene.

This clone showed up just once. The chain couples TRBV15 to TRBJ2-7, with TRBD2 matching 7 bases. This CDR3 comprises 15 residues. Germline V gene lookup returns CDR1 LNHNV and CDR2 YYDKDF (reference sequence). V shed 3 bases, J shed 6 bases, and the junction held 11 bases outside the gene matches. The chain's CDR3 is CATSSAGGGGSEQYF. In DNA form, the CDR3 reads TGTGCCACCAGCAGTGCTGGCGGGGGAGGGAGCGAGCAGTACTTC.

CDR3: CASSSLLTGGRAETQYF. CDR3 coding DNA: TGCGCCAGCAGCTCTCTTTTGACAGGGGGTCGTGCTGAGACCCAGTACTTC. The V gene is TRBV5-1, the J gene TRBJ2-5, with 9 bases aligning to TRBD1. V shed 3 bases and J 5 bases; nucleotides not matched to a gene: 14. CDR1 and CDR2 from the germline V gene are SGHRS and YFSETQ. The CDR3 loop spans 17 amino acids. The variable domain in full, with the rest retrieved from reference TRBV5-1 and TRBJ2-5, is KAGVTQTPRYLIKTRGQQVTLSCSPISGHRSVSWYQQTPGQGLQFLFEYFSETQRNKGNFPGRFSGRQFSNSRSEMNVSTLELGDSALYLCASSSLLTGGRAETQYFGPGTRLLVL.

The V gene is TRBV28, the J gene TRBJ2-4; 9 positions match TRBD1. The V gene's germline CDR1 is MDHEN and CDR2 SYDVKM. The J segment lost 2 bases and the V segment lost 4 bases, leaving 6 bases of the junction unmatched. The CDR3 is made up of 16 amino acids. The CDR3: CASSSTGGLSKNIQYF. CDR3 bases: TGTGCCAGCAGTTCCACAGGGGGCCTTTCCAAAAACATTCAGTACTTC.